This T cell receptor (beta chain) was sequenced during a study of cytomegalovirus exposure and HLA in healthy donors. Study outcomes and limitations: For most TCR sequences rarity was the rule, although some public TCRs occurred in many donors.

Germline trimming cut 11 bases from V and 6 bases from J; bases unmatched to any gene: 9. Germline-derived CDR1 and CDR2 are ENHRY and SYGVKD. CDR3 length equals 12 residues. This table comes from immunoSEQ multiplex PCR, and its TCRdb copy is limited to in-frame clones, with some not included. The sample contains about 56,000 clones, approximately 94% of which appear only once. Comments on this clone: The antigen remains undetermined.

The study drew the donors from its roughly 120-subject validation cohort, separate from the 666-subject first cohort. This clonotype was sampled from a man aged 18-30 years in good health and CMV-seronegative. The material sequenced was PBMCs. The V call is TRBV10-3, the J call TRBJ2-7, with 8 positions matching TRBD1. CDR3 coding DNA: TGTGCCTTAGGACAGGGAGGTAGCGAGCAGTACTTC. Translation gives CALGQGGSEQYF.